A selection of T cell receptor beta chains follows, all from one sample in a study of T-cell reconstitution after alpha-beta-depleted transplantation in children. From the PCR reads, TCRdb called clonotypes with MiXCR, one entry per CDR3 protein. The sample has approximately 390,000 distinct CDR3 sequences; approximately 10% are singletons. Sample: PBMCs from the stem cell graft donor, taken from the stem cell graft. These TCRs come from a human donor who donated a stem cell graft to a child with acute myeloid leukemia. Both conserved end residues are part of each CDR3. A D gene is named only where the DNA matches it firmly. Clone size is stated in some rows and not others, as once, few, many or a class when expanded.

few | TRBJ1-2 | TRBV5-6 | 13 | - | CASSLGPYDGYTF | TGTGCCAGCAGCTTGGGGCCGTACGATGGCTACACCTTC
many | TRBJ2-3 | TRBV7-2 | 16 | TRBD2 | CASSPASGISWDTQYF | TGTGCCAGCAGCCCTGCTAGCGGGATTTCTTGGGATACGCAGTATTTT
few | TRBJ2-5 | TRBV21-1 | 15 | - | CASSKARGGRETQYF | TGTGCCAGCAGCAAAGCACGGGGGGGCCGGGAGACCCAGTACTTC
few | TRBJ2-2 | TRBV14 | 15 | TRBD1 | CASSQVRGPTGELFF | TGTGCCAGCAGCCAAGTAAGGGGGCCAACCGGGGAGCTGTTTTTT
- | TRBJ1-6 | TRBV20-1 | 13 | - | CSASGGTNSPLHF | TGCAGTGCTAGCGGGGGGACTAATTCACCCCTCCACTTT
- | TRBJ2-3 | TRBV4-2 | 19 | TRBD2 | CASSQAKSFLAGGTDTQYF | TGTGCCAGCAGCCAAGCAAAGTCCTTTTTAGCGGGAGGCACAGATACGCAGTATTTT
- | TRBJ2-2 | TRBV3-1 | 16 | - | CASSRQGGVQTGELFF | TGTGCCAGCAGTAGGCAGGGTGGAGTACAGACCGGGGAGCTGTTTTTT
few | TRBJ2-2 | TRBV7-3 | 17 | - | CASSLSDPRTNPGELFF | TGTGCCAGCAGCTTATCCGACCCCAGGACAAATCCCGGGGAGCTGTTTTTT
- | TRBJ1-6 | TRBV20-1 | 13 | - | CSATRGANSPLHF | TGCAGTGCGACTCGGGGGGCGAATTCACCCCTCCACTTT
- | TRBJ2-3 | TRBV24-1 | 13 | - | CATSDSTADTQYF | TGTGCCACCAGTGACTCCACGGCAGATACGCAGTATTTT
- | TRBJ2-7 | TRBV11-2 | 14 | - | CASSLGGNLYEQYF | TGTGCCAGCAGCTTGGGCGGAAACCTCTACGAGCAGTACTTC
few | TRBJ2-7 | TRBV24-1 | 17 | TRBD1 | CATSDLGDRGLGYEQYF | TGTGCCACCAGTGATTTGGGGGACAGGGGGCTCGGCTACGAGCAGTACTTC
few | TRBJ2-7 | TRBV20-1 | 16 | TRBD2 | CSATGGLAGLSYEQYF | TGCAGTGCTACTGGGGGACTAGCGGGACTCTCCTACGAGCAGTACTTC
many | TRBJ2-5 | TRBV20-1 | 17 | TRBD2 | CSARAPSGRGSQETQYF | TGCAGTGCTAGGGCTCCTAGCGGGAGAGGAAGCCAAGAGACCCAGTACTTC
- | TRBJ2-5 | TRBV12-3/TRBV12-4 | 15 | TRBD2 | CASSPSGATQETQYF | TGTGCCAGCAGCCCTAGCGGGGCCACCCAAGAGACCCAGTACTTC
- | TRBJ2-7 | TRBV5-1 | 16 | - | CASSLSTMGQIYEQYF | TGCGCCAGCAGCTTGTCGACGATGGGACAAATCTACGAGCAGTACTTC
- | TRBJ2-7 | TRBV14 | 14 | - | CASSTGFGSYEQYF | TGTGCCAGCAGTACAGGGTTTGGCTCCTACGAGCAGTACTTC
few | TRBJ1-6 | TRBV20-1 | 12 | - | CSARRRNSPLHF | TGCAGTGCTAGACGTCGAAATTCACCCCTCCACTTT
few | TRBJ2-1 | TRBV11-3 | 15 | TRBD2 | CASSLMTSGRNEQFF | TGTGCCAGCAGCTTAATGACTAGCGGGAGGAATGAGCAGTTCTTC